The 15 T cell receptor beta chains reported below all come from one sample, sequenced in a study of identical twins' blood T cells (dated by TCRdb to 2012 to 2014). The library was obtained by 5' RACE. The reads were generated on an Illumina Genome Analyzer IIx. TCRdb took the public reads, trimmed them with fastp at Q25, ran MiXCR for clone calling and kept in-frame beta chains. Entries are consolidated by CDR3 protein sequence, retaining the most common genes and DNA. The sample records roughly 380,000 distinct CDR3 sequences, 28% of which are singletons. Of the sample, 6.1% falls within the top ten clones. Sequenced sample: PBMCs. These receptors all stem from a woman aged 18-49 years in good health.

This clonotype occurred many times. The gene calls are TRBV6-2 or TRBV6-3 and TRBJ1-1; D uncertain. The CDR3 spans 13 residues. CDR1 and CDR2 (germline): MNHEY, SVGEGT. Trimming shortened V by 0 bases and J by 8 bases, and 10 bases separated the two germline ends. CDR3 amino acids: CASSYSSLREAFF. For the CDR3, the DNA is TGTGCCAGCAGTTACTCGTCGTTGAGGGAAGCTTTCTTT.

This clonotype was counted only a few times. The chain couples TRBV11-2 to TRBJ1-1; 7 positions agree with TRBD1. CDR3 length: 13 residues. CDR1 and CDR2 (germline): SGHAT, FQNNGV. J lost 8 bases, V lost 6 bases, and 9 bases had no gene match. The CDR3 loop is CASRPDRQGEAFF. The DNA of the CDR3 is TGTGCCAGCAGGCCGGACAGGCAAGGAGAAGCTTTCTTT. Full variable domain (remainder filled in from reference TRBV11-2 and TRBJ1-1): EAGVAQSPRYKIIEKRQSVAFWCNPISGHATLYWYQQILGQGPKLLIQFQNNGVVDDSQLPKDRFSAERLKGVDSTLKIQPAKLEDSAVYLCASRPDRQGEAFFGQGTRLTVV.

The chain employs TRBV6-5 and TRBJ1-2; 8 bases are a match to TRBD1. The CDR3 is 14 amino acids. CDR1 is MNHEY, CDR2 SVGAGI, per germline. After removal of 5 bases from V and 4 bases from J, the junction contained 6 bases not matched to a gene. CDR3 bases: TGTGCCAGCAGTAAACCAGGGGGCGGCTATGGCTACACCTTC. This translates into CASSKPGGGYGYTF.

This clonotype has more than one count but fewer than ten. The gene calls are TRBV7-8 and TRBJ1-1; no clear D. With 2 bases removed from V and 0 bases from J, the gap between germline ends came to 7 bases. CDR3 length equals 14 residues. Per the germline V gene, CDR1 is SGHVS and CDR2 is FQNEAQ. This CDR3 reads CASSLTPMNTEAFF. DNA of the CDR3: TGTGCCAGCAGCTTAACACCCATGAACACTGAAGCTTTCTTT.

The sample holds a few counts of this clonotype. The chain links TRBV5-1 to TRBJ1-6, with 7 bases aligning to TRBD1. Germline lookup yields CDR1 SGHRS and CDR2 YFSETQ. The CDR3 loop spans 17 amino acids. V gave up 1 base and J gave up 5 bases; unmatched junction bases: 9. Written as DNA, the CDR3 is TGCGCCAGCAGCTTGATTGTGGGACAGTTTGATAATTCACCCCTCCACTTT. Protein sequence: CASSLIVGQFDNSPLHF.

The CDR3 DNA follows: TGTGCCAGCAGCCGCGACACCTCAACTAATGAAAAACTGTTTTTT. It translates to CASSRDTSTNEKLFF. The gene calls are TRBV6-5 and TRBJ1-4; D uncertain. This CDR3 region has 15 residues. The germline V and J ends were trimmed by 6 bases and 0 bases, with 11 bases remaining between them. The germline V gene encodes CDR1 MNHEY and CDR2 SVGAGI.

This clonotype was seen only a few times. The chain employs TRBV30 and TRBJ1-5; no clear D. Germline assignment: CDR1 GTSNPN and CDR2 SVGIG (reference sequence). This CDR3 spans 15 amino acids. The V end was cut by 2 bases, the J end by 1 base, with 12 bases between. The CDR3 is CAWSTKGWSNQPQHF. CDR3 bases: TGTGCCTGGAGTACTAAGGGTTGGAGCAATCAGCCCCAGCATTTT.

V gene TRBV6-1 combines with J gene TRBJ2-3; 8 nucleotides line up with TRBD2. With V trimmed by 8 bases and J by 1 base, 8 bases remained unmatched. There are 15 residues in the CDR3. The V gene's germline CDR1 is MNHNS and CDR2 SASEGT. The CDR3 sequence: CASSKQAGGTDTQYF. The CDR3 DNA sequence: TGTGCCAGCTCCAAGCAAGCGGGGGGCACAGATACGCAGTATTTT.

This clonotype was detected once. The CDR3: CSVERLAGGQFF. The CDR3 region has the DNA TGCAGCGTTGAAAGACTAGCGGGAGGGCAGTTCTTC. This rearrangement joins TRBV29-1 to TRBJ2-1, with 13 bases lining up with TRBD2. The CDR3 is 12 amino acids. Germline V gene data show CDR1 as SQVTM and CDR2 as ANQGSEA. After removal of 2 bases from V and 12 bases from J, the junction contained 1 base not matched to a gene.

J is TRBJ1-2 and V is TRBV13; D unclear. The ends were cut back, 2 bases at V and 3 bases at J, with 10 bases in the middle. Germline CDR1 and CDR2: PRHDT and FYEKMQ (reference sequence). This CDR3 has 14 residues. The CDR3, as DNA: TGTGCCAGCAGCTTAATTGGGGAAGACTATGGCTACACCTTC. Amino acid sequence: CASSLIGEDYGYTF.

The CDR3: CASSSTSGGYTDTQYF. Written as DNA, the CDR3 is TGTGCCAGCAGCTCGACTAGCGGGGGGTACACAGATACGCAGTATTTT. The chain is built from TRBV7-9 and TRBJ2-3; TRBD2 matches at 13 bases. V was pared by 4 bases and J by 2 bases, with 3 bases of the junction left unmatched. The CDR3 contains 16 residues. Germline assignment: CDR1 SEHNR and CDR2 FQNEAQ (reference sequence). The variable domain in full, completed from reference TRBV7-9 and TRBJ2-3, reads DTGVSQNPRHKITKRGQNVTFRCDPISEHNRLYWYRQTLGQGPEFLTYFQNEAQLEKSRLLSDRFSAERPKGSFSTLEIQRTEQGDSAMYLCASSSTSGGYTDTQYFGPGTRLTVL.

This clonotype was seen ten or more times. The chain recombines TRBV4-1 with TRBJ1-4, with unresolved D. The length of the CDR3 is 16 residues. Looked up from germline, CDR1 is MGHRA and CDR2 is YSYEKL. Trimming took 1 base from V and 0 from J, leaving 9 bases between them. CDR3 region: CASSQVRLTTNEKLFF. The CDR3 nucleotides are TGCGCCAGCAGCCAAGTCCGCCTGACAACTAATGAAAAACTGTTTTTT.

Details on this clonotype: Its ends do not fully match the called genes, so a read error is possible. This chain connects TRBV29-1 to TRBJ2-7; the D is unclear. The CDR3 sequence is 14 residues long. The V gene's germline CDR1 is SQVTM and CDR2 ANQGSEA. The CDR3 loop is CSVETPTSSYGQYF. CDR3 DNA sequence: TGCAGCGTTGAAACCCCGACAAGTTCCTACGGGCAGTACTTC.

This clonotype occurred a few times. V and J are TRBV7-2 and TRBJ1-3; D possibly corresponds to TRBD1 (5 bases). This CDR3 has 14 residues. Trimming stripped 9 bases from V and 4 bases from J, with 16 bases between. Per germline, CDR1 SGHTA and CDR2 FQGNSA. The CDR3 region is CASRPPGSGNTIYF. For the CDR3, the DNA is TGTGCCAGTCGTCCGCCAGGGTCGGGAAACACCATATATTTT. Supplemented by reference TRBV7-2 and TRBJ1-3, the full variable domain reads GAGVSQSPSNKVTEKGKDVELRCDPISGHTALYWYRQSLGQGLEFLIYFQGNSAPDKSGLPSDRFSAERTGGSVSTLTIQRTQQEDSAVYLCASRPPGSGNTIYFGEGSWLTVV.

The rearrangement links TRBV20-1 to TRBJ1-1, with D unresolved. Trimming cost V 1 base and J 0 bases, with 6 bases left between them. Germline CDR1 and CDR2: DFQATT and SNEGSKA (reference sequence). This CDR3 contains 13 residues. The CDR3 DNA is TGCAGTGCTAGAGTGGCGGTGAACACTGAAGCTTTCTTT. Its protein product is CSARVAVNTEAFF.